Listed here is a single TCR beta chain. The source of the sample is a study of control samples from healthy donors and cancer patients. With V trimmed by 5 bases and J by 3 bases, 2 bases remained unmatched. CDR1 PRHDT and CDR2 FYEKMQ come from the germline V gene (reference sequence). This CDR3 is 13 amino acids long. Measured with immunoSEQ multiplex PCR; TCRdb has only the in-frame clones, and not every one. The sample shows roughly 130,000 clones, 85% to 95% of them seen only once. The sequenced material came from blood. This receptor was taken from a man aged 30 to 45 in good health. The chain has TRBV13 and TRBJ1-2; TRBD1 matches at 8 bases. The CDR3 DNA sequence: TGTGCCAGCAGCGTGACAGGGGACTATGGCTACACCTTC. Its translation: CASSVTGDYGYTF.